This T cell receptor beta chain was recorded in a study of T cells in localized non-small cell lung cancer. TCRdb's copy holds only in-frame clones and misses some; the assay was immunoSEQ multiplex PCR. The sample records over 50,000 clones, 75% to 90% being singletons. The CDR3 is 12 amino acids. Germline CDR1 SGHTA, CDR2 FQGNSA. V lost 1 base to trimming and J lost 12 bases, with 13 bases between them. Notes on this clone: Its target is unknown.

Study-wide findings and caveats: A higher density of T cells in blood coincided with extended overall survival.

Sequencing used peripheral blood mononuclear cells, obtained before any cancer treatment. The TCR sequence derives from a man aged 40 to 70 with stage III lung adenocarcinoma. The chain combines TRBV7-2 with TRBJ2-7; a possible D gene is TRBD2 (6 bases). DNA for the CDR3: TGTGCCAGCAGCTTAGAGGAGGGTGCGAGGTACTTC. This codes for CASSLEEGARYF.